A selection of T cell receptor beta chains follows, all from one sample in a study of T-cell memory formation after mild COVID-19. MiXCR, applied by TCRdb to the 5' RACE reads, yields one record per CDR3 protein. Here the sample spans 360,000 or so distinct CDR3 sequences, under 30% being singletons. The material sequenced was PBMCs or a T cell subset sorted from them (not recorded which). These receptors all come from an adult woman who had mild COVID-19 (a few samples of this study predate the infection). Cell type and time point are not known. CDR3s include the opening cysteine and the closing phenylalanine or tryptophan. The order of the fields is clone size, CDR3 length, J gene, V gene, D gene, CDR3 DNA, CDR3 protein. D genes are given only for firm matches. Size tells how often a clone was seen (once, few, many) or the class of an expanded clone, and some rows leave it out.

>.|14|TRBJ2-1|TRBV6-5|.
TGTGCCAGCAGTTACTCTGGGGTTGACAATGAGCAGTTCTTC
CASSYSGVDNEQFF
>many|15|TRBJ2-2|TRBV5-1|.
TGCGCCAGCAGCTTGGTGGGCAGTAACACCGGGGAGCTGTTTTTT
CASSLVGSNTGELFF
>few|19|TRBJ2-3|TRBV7-6|TRBD2
TGTGCCAGCAGCTTACCGCTGGGGGCTAGCGGGGGAACCACAGATACGCAGTATTTT
CASSLPLGASGGTTDTQYF
>.|13|TRBJ1-1|TRBV18|.
TGTGCCAGCTCACCAGGCGGGGTGTATGAAGCTTTCTTT
CASSPGGVYEAFF
>once|14|TRBJ1-5|TRBV11-2|.
TGTGCCAGCAGCTCAATTGACAGCACCCAGCCCCAGCATTTT
CASSSIDSTQPQHF
>few|15|TRBJ2-5|TRBV14|.
TGTGCCAGCAGCCACTCGGACAGCCCATCGGGGACCCAGTACTTC
CASSHSDSPSGTQYF
>.|14|TRBJ2-3|TRBV18|.
TGTGCCAGCTCACCAGACAGTATCACAGATACGCAGTATTTT
CASSPDSITDTQYF
>.|12|TRBJ2-7|TRBV12-3/TRBV12-4|.
TGTGCCAGCAGTTTATGGGTCAACGAGCAGTACTTC
CASSLWVNEQYF
>.|11|TRBJ1-2|TRBV12-3/TRBV12-4|.
TGTGCCAGCAGACATGGATATGGCTACACCTTC
CASRHGYGYTF
>.|13|TRBJ2-7|TRBV6-1|.
TGTGCCAGCAGTCCAGCTACTGGGGGTGAGCAGTACTTC
CASSPATGGEQYF
>few|11|TRBJ2-7|TRBV29-1|.
TGCAGCGTTGAAGCATATTTCGAGCAGTACTTC
CSVEAYFEQYF
>once|16|TRBJ2-2|TRBV24-1|.
TGTGCCACCAGTGATCCAGGAGGGGAAACCACCGGGGAGCTGTTTTTT
CATSDPGGETTGELFF
>few|17|TRBJ2-2|TRBV5-4|.
TGTGCCAGCAGCTTGGGGGGGGCAAACGCGAACACCGGGGAGCTGTTTTTT
CASSLGGANANTGELFF
>.|12|TRBJ2-5|TRBV7-9|TRBD2
TGTGCCAGCCAGCGGGGGGCGGAGACCCAGTACTTC
CASQRGAETQYF
>few|17|TRBJ2-3|TRBV10-3|TRBD2
TGTGCCATCAGCGGCTCCAGTGTAGCGGGCGCCACAGATACGCAGTATTTT
CAISGSSVAGATDTQYF
>.|15|TRBJ2-7|TRBV6-2/TRBV6-3|.
TGTGCCAGCAGCCCCTCGGTCGGGGGTACCTACGAGCAGTACTTC
CASSPSVGGTYEQYF
>.|13|TRBJ2-7|TRBV11-2|.
TGTGCCAGCAGCTTAAGGTTAGGGTACGAGCAGTACTTC
CASSLRLGYEQYF
>.|16|TRBJ2-1|TRBV24-1|.
TGTGCCACCAGTGATCCCGACCTAGTGGGTTACAATGAGCAGTTCTTC
CATSDPDLVGYNEQFF
>.|17|TRBJ1-2|TRBV21-1|.
TGTGCCAGCAGCAAAACGCCCCCCCCGGACGGGAGAGATGGCTACACCTTC
CASSKTPPPDGRDGYTF
>.|15|TRBJ2-1|TRBV7-3|TRBD1
TGTGCCAGCAGCTTAGACAGGGGGGCTTACAATGAGCAGTTCTTC
CASSLDRGAYNEQFF
>many|15|TRBJ2-1|TRBV6-5|.
TGTGCCAGCAGTCGCTCGTGGAATAAGGACAATGAGCAGTTCTTC
CASSRSWNKDNEQFF
>.|15|TRBJ2-5|TRBV7-2|.
TGTGCCAGCAGCTCCCCGGTAGGGGGAGGGGAGACCCAGTACTTC
CASSSPVGGGETQYF
>.|14|TRBJ1-2|TRBV25-1|.
TGTGCCAGCAGTGGGGGACCCTCTGGTTATGGCTACACCTTC
CASSGGPSGYGYTF
>.|15|TRBJ2-1|TRBV20-1|TRBD2
TGCAGTGCTGGCAGGGGACTAGCGGGGGACAATGAGCAGTTCTTC
CSAGRGLAGDNEQFF
>.|14|TRBJ1-1|TRBV4-1|TRBD1
TGCGCCAGCAGCCATGACAGGGACAACACTGAAGCTTTCTTT
CASSHDRDNTEAFF
>few|15|TRBJ2-1|TRBV12-3/TRBV12-4|.
TGTGCCAGCACCCAAAGTACTTTCTCCTACAATGAGCAGTTCTTC
CASTQSTFSYNEQFF
>.|16|TRBJ2-7|TRBV5-1|TRBD1
TGCGCCAGCAGCTTGGGACAGGGCCTACTCTCCTACGAGCAGTACTTC
CASSLGQGLLSYEQYF
>.|14|TRBJ2-7|TRBV6-1|.
TGTGCCAGCAGTGAGGCGCAGGGCCACTACGAGCAGTACTTC
CASSEAQGHYEQYF
>.|18|TRBJ1-2|TRBV3-1|.
TGTGCCAGCAGCCAAGGACGAAGCTCGCGGGGAGCTAACTATGGCTACACCTTC
CASSQGRSSRGANYGYTF
>few|16|TRBJ2-2|TRBV5-1|.
TGCGCCAGCAGCCAATTCCGGGCCGATCGGACCGGGGAGCTGTTTTTT
CASSQFRADRTGELFF
>few|12|TRBJ2-2|TRBV15|.
TGTGCCACCAGCAGGTTAACCGGGGAGCTGTTTTTT
CATSRLTGELFF
>few|14|TRBJ2-2|TRBV29-1|.
TGCAGCGTTGAGGTCGGGTCGAACACCGGGGAGCTGTTTTTT
CSVEVGSNTGELFF
>many|13|TRBJ2-1|TRBV12-3/TRBV12-4|.
TGTGCCAGCGACGGGGAACCCGGGTATGAGCAGTTCTTC
CASDGEPGYEQFF
>.|15|TRBJ2-1|TRBV7-3|TRBD2
TGTGCCAGCAGCCAAACTAGCGGGAGGGCGTTTGAGCAGTTCTTC
CASSQTSGRAFEQFF
>.|15|TRBJ2-1|TRBV5-4|.
TGTGCCAGCAGCTTGGGCCGAGGACAGAGCAATGAGCAGTTCTTC
CASSLGRGQSNEQFF
>few|13|TRBJ1-1|TRBV7-3|.
TGTGCCAGCAGCTTAAACGGGAACACTGAAGCTTTCTTT
CASSLNGNTEAFF
>few|19|TRBJ2-3|TRBV30|TRBD2
TGTGCCTGGAGTGTACGGTTCGTGCGGGAGCTAATGGAGGAAGATACGCAGTATTTT
CAWSVRFVRELMEEDTQYF
>.|10|TRBJ2-5|TRBV20-1|.
TGCAGTGCTAGTGGTGGGACCCAGTACTTC
CSASGGTQYF
>.|14|TRBJ2-5|TRBV6-6|TRBD2
TGTGCCAGCAGTAAACTAGCGTCAGGGGAGACCCAGTACTTC
CASSKLASGETQYF
>.|14|TRBJ2-3|TRBV11-3|.
TGTGCCAGCAGTCCAGCCCAGGGAGCAGATACGCAGTATTTT
CASSPAQGADTQYF
>few|14|TRBJ2-2|TRBV4-3|.
TGCGCCAGCAGCCGGCAGGGGGGGGCCGGGGAGCTGTTTTTT
CASSRQGGAGELFF
>few|16|TRBJ2-3|TRBV7-2|TRBD2
TGTGCCAGCAGCACCCCAGCGGGAGGTATCACAGATACGCAGTATTTT
CASSTPAGGITDTQYF
>few|17|TRBJ2-3|TRBV9|.
TGTGCCAGCAGCGTAGAGAACGTGTTCTCTAGCACAGATACGCAGTATTTT
CASSVENVFSSTDTQYF
>many|16|TRBJ2-1|TRBV5-6|TRBD2
TGTGCCAGCAGCCCGGGACTAGCGGGAGGGCAGGGTGAGCAGTTCTTC
CASSPGLAGGQGEQFF
>.|18|TRBJ2-2|TRBV7-2|TRBD2
TGTGCCAGCAGCTTGATCCCCGGGACTAGCGGGAGGGCCGGGGAGCTGTTTTTT
CASSLIPGTSGRAGELFF
>.|12|TRBJ2-5|TRBV5-1|.
TGCGCCAGCAGCCCCGGTGCAGGGACCCAGTACTTC
CASSPGAGTQYF
>.|14|TRBJ2-2|TRBV9|TRBD1
TGTGCCAGCAGCTCAAGACAGGGGACCGGGGAGCTGTTTTTT
CASSSRQGTGELFF
>few|16|TRBJ2-1|TRBV20-1|.
TGCAGTGCTAGAGATCACGGAAGGTCCCAGGGAAATGAGCAGTTCTTC
CSARDHGRSQGNEQFF
>.|14|TRBJ2-1|TRBV12-3/TRBV12-4|.
TGTGCCAGCACCCTAACGACAGTTTACAATGAGCAGTTCTTC
CASTLTTVYNEQFF
>.|14|TRBJ1-2|TRBV5-1|.
TGCGCCAGCAGCTTGGACTCTCATGTTTATGGCTACACCTTC
CASSLDSHVYGYTF
>many|16|TRBJ2-1|TRBV4-3|.
TGCGCCAGCAGCCAAGATGCAGCGGCACCGAACAATGAGCAGTTCTTC
CASSQDAAAPNNEQFF
>few|16|TRBJ2-1|TRBV15|TRBD2
TGTGCCACCAGCAGAGTGATAGCGGGAGGCGACAATGAGCAGTTCTTC
CATSRVIAGGDNEQFF
>.|15|TRBJ1-2|TRBV12-3/TRBV12-4|.
TGTGCCAGCAGTTTAGAGATCGGGGCCCGGTATGGCTACACCTTC
CASSLEIGARYGYTF
>.|14|TRBJ2-1|TRBV20-1|.
TGCAGTGCTAGTCAGACAAAAGGGTACAATGAGCAGTTCTTC
CSASQTKGYNEQFF
>few|14|TRBJ2-1|TRBV30|TRBD2
TGTGCCGGATTGCTAGCGGGCCGTTACAATGAGCAGTTCTTC
CAGLLAGRYNEQFF
>few|16|TRBJ2-1|TRBV27|TRBD2
TGTGCCAGCAGCCCGGCGGGGCGGGAGACCTACAATGAGCAGTTCTTC
CASSPAGRETYNEQFF
>.|14|TRBJ2-3|TRBV7-3|.
TGTGCCAGCAGCTTAACCTGGGGGACAGATACGCAGTATTTT
CASSLTWGTDTQYF
>once|15|TRBJ1-1|TRBV18|TRBD1
TGTGCCAGCTCAGGGGGACAGGGGATCGGCACTGAAGCTTTCTTT
CASSGGQGIGTEAFF